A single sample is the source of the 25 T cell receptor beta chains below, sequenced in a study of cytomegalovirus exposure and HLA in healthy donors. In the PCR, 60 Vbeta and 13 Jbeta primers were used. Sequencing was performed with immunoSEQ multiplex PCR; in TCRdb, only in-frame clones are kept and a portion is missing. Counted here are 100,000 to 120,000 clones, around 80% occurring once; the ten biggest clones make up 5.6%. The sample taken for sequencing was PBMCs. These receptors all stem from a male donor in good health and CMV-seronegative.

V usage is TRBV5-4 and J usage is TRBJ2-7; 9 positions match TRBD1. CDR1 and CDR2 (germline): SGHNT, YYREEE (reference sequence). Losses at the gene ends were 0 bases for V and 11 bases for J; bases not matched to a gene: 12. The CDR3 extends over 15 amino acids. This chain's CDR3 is CASSLVRDRDEGEYF. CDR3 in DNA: TGTGCCAGCAGCTTGGTCCGGGACAGGGATGAAGGCGAGTACTTC.

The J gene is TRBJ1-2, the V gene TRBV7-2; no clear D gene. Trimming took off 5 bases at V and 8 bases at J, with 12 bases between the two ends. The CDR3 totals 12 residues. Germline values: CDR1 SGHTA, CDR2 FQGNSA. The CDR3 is CASSPQHAGYTF. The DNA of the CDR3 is TGTGCCAGCAGCCCGCAACACGCAGGCTACACCTTC.

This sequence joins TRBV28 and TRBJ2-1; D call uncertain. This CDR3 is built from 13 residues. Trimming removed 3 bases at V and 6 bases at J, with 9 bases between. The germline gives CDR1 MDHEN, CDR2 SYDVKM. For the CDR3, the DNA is TGTGCCAGCAGTTTGGCTTCTCGCAATGAGCAGTTCTTC. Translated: CASSLASRNEQFF.

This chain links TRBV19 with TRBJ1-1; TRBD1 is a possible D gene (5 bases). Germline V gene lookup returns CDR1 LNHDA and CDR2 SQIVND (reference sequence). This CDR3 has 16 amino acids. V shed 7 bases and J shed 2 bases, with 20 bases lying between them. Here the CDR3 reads CASTQRGTFYNTEAFF. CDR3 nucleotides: TGTGCCAGTACCCAGCGGGGGACCTTCTATAACACTGAAGCTTTCTTT.

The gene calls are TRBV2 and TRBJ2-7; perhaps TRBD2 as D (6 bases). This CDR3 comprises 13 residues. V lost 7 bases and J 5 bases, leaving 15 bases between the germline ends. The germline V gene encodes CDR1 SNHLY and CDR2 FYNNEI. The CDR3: CASIPGRIDEQYF. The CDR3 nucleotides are TGTGCCAGCATCCCCGGGAGAATCGACGAGCAGTACTTC.

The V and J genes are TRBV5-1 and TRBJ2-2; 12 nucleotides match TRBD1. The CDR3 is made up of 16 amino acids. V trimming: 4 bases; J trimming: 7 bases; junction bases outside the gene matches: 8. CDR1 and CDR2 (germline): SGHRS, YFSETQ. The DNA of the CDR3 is TGCGCCAGCAGCCAGGGGGGACAGGGGGCCGTCGGGGAGCTGTTTTTT. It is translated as CASSQGGQGAVGELFF. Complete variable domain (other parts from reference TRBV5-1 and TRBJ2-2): KAGVTQTPRYLIKTRGQQVTLSCSPISGHRSVSWYQQTPGQGLQFLFEYFSETQRNKGNFPGRFSGRQFSNSRSEMNVSTLELGDSALYLCASSQGGQGAVGELFFGEGSRLTVL.

CDR3 sequence (DNA): TGCGCCAGCAGCCTTCCCTTGGGTGCAGAGGGAGGGAGTGAGCAGTACTTC. Amino acids: CASSLPLGAEGGSEQYF. The chain couples TRBV4-1 to TRBJ2-5; 7 bases are shared with TRBD2. With V trimmed by 4 bases and J by 11 bases, 22 bases remained unmatched. Germline V CDR1 and CDR2: MGHRA, YSYEKL. The length of the CDR3 is 17 residues.

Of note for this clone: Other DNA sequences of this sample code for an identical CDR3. The CDR3 loop is CASSFGVGNTIYF. In DNA, the CDR3 is TGTGCCAGCAGTTTCGGGGTAGGAAACACCATATATTTT. V and J are TRBV27 and TRBJ1-3; the D is unclear. This CDR3 is 13 amino acids long. V gave up 3 bases and J gave up 4 bases, with 7 bases separating them. CDR1 and CDR2 (germline): MNHEY, SMNVEV (reference sequence).

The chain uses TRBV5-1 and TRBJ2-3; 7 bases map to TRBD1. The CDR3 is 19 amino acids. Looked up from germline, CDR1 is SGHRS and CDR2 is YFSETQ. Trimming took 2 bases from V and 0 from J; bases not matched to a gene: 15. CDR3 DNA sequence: TGCGCCAGCAGCTTCGACAGGGTGCGCTCCGTTCGGAGCACAGATACGCAGTATTTT. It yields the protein CASSFDRVRSVRSTDTQYF.

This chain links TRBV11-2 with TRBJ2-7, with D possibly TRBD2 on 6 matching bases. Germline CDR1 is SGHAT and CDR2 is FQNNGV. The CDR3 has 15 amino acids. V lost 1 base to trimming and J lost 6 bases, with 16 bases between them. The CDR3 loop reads CASSLVTSSGSEQYF. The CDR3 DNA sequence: TGTGCCAGCAGCTTAGTAACTAGCTCTGGTAGCGAGCAGTACTTC.

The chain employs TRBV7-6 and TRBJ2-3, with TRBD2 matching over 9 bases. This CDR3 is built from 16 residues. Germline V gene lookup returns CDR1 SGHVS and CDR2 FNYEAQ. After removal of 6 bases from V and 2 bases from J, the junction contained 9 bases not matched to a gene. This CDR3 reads CASSLIAGEDTDTQYF. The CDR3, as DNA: TGTGCCAGCAGTCTTATAGCGGGAGAGGACACAGATACGCAGTATTTT. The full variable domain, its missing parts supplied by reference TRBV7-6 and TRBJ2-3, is GAGVSQSPRYKVTKRGQDVALRCDPISGHVSLYWYRQALGQGPEFLTYFNYEAQQDKSGLPNDRFSAERPEGSISTLTIQRTEQRDSAMYRCASSLIAGEDTDTQYFGPGTRLTVL.

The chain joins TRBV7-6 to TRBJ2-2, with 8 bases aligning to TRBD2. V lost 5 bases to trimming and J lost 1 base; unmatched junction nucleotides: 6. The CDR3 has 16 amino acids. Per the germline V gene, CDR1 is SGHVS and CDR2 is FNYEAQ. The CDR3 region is CASSHLAGKNTGELFF. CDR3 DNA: TGTGCCAGCAGCCATCTAGCGGGTAAGAACACCGGGGAGCTGTTTTTT.

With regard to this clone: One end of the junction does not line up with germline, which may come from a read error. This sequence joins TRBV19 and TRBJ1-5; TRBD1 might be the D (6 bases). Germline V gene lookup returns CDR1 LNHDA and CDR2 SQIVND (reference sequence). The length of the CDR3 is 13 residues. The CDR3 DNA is TGTGCCAGTAGTACCTCAGGGGCTCCCCCCTCGGATTTT. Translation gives CASSTSGAPPSDF.

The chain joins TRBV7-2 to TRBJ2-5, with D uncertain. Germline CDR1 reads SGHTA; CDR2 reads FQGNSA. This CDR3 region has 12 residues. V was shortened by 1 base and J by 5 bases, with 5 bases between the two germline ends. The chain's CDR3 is CASSLERETQYF. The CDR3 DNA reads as TGTGCCAGCAGCTTAGAACGGGAGACCCAGTACTTC.

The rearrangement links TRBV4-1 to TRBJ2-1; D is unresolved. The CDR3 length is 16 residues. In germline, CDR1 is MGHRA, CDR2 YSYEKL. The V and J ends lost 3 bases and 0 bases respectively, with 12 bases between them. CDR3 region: CASSQGDSYSYNEQFF. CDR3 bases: TGCGCCAGCAGCCAGGGTGACTCTTACTCCTACAATGAGCAGTTCTTC.

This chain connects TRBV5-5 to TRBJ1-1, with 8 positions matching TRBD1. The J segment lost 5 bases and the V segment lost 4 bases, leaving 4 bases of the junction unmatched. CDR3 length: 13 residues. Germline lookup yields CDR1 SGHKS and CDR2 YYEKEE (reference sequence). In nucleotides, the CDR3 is TGTGCCAGCAGCCCAGGGGGCCGGACTGAAGCTTTCTTT. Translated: CASSPGGRTEAFF.

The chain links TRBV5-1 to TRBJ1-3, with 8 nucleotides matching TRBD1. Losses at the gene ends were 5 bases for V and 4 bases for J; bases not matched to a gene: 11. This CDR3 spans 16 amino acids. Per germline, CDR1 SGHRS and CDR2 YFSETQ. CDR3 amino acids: CASRPTPGQDGNTIYF. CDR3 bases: TGCGCCAGCAGGCCCACTCCGGGACAGGACGGAAACACCATATATTTT.

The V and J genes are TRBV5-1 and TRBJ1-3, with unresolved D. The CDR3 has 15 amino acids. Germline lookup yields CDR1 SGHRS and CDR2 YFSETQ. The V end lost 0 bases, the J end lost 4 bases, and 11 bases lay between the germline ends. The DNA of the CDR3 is TGCGCCAGCAGCTTGGAGAGGGTGGAAGGAAACACCATATATTTT. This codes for CASSLERVEGNTIYF.

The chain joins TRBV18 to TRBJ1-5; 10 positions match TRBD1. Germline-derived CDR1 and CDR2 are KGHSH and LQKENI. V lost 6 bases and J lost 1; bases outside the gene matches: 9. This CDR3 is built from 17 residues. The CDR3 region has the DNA TGTGCCAGCTCCCTTGACAGACAGGGGGCGAGCAATCAGCCCCAGCATTTT. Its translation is CASSLDRQGASNQPQHF.

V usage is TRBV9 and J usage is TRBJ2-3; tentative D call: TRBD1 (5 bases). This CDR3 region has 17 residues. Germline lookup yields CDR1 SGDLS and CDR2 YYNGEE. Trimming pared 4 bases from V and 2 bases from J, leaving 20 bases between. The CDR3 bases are TGTGCCAGCAGCCATCCTTCGATAGACAGACTCACAGATACGCAGTATTTT. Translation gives CASSHPSIDRLTDTQYF.

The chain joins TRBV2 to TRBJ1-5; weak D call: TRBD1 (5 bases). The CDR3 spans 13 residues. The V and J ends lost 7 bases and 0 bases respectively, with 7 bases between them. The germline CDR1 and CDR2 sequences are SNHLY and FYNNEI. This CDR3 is CASMGLSNQPQHF. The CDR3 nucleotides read TGTGCCAGCATGGGACTTAGCAATCAGCCCCAGCATTTT.

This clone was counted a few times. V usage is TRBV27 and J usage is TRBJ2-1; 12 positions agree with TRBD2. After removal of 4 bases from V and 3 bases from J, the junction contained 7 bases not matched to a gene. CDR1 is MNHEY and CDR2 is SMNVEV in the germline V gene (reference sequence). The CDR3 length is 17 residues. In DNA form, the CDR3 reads TGTGCCAGCAGTTCGTCTCTAGCGGGAGGGTACTACAATGAGCAGTTCTTC. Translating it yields CASSSSLAGGYYNEQFF.

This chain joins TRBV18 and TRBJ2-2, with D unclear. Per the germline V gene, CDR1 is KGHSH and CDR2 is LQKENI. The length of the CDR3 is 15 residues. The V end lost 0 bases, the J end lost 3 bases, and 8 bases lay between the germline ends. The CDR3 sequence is CASSPPVVYTGELFF. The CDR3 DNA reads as TGTGCCAGCTCACCACCTGTCGTCTACACCGGGGAGCTGTTTTTT.

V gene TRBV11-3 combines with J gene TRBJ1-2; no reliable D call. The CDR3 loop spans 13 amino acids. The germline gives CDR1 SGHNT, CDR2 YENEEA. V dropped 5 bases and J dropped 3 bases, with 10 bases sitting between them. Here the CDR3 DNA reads TGTGCCAGCAGCCCGAGCACGTACTATGGCTACACCTTC. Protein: CASSPSTYYGYTF.

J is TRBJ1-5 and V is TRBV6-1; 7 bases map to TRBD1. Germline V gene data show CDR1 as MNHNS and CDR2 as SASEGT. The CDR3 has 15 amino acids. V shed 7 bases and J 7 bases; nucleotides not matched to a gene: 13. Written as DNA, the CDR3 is TGTGCCAGCACTCAAACCCAGGGGGTCCACCAGCCCCAGCATTTT. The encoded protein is CASTQTQGVHQPQHF.